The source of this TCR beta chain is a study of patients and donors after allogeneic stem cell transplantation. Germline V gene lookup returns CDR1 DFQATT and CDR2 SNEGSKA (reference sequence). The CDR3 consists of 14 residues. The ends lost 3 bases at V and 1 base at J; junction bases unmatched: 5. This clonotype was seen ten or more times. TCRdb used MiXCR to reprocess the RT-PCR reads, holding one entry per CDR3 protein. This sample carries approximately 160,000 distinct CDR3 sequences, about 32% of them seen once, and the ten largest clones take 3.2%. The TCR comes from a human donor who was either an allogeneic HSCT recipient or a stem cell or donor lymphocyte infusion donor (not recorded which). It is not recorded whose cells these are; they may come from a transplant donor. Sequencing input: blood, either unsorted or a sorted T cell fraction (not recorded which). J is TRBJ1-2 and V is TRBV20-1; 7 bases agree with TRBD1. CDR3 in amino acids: CSARQTGSNYGYTF. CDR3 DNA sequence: TGCAGTGCTAGGCAGACAGGGAGTAACTATGGCTACACCTTC.